Sequencing of this T cell receptor beta chain was carried out in a study of cytomegalovirus exposure and HLA in healthy donors. The wider study: Among the 300 to 500 genotyped donors, approximately 82% were placed in the Caucasian-associated ancestry cluster. Findings of the study overall: Further analysis was carried out later, and it showed several of the most significant clusters appearing linked to common viral pathogens. An Asian-associated ancestry cluster reportedly showed fewer N-insertions than the roughly 670-donor mean in a later analysis. Sequencing likely generated an artifact that appeared as a cluster of highly shared sequence variants.

On this clone itself: What it recognizes is unknown.

PCR amplification relied on 60 Vbeta primers (plus 13 Jbeta primers). The protocol was immunoSEQ multiplex PCR, while the TCRdb copy is restricted to in-frame clones and leaves out a portion. The data show about 18,000 clones, more than 60% seen once. The source is a man between 18 and 35 years old in good health and CMV-seronegative. The specimen sequenced was PBMCs.

The DNA for the CDR3 is TGTGCCATCGGGGAGGGGAACGAGCAGTACTTC. Translation: CAIGEGNEQYF. The chain links TRBV10-3 to TRBJ2-7; 7 nucleotides align to TRBD2. The junction had 3 bases not matched to a gene; V was cut back by 8 bases and J by 5 bases. This CDR3 region has 11 residues. CDR1 is ENHRY and CDR2 is SYGVKD in the germline V gene.